This T cell receptor beta chain derives from a study of OX40 agonist ivuxolimab in advanced cancers. Autoimmune disease history or systemic immunosuppression barred patients. General study findings and limits: Also present in some nonresponders was a low level of normalized T-cell clonal expansion.

Note on this clone: Its antigen is unknown.

The germline CDR1 and CDR2 sequences are SGHVS and FNYEAQ. V shed 0 bases and J shed 5 bases, with 5 bases lying between them. CDR3 size: 14 residues. Sequencing was performed with immunoSEQ multiplex PCR; in TCRdb, only in-frame clones are kept and a portion is missing. Among about 32,000 clones, approximately 89% were seen once, and the ten largest hold 26%. Source: CD4+ or CD8+ T cells sorted from blood, taken in a trial of the OX40 agonist ivuxolimab. The chain has TRBV7-6 and TRBJ1-6; D remains unclear. The receptor was derived from an adult with an advanced solid tumor such as melanoma, head and neck, liver or kidney cancer. The DNA of the CDR3 is TGTGCCAGCAGCTTAGCTCAGGATAATTCACCCCTCCACTTT. The encoded protein is CASSLAQDNSPLHF.